This entry describes one TCR beta chain. CDR3 length equals 14 residues. The V end was cut by 2 bases, the J end by 5 bases, with 12 bases between. Germline V CDR1 and CDR2: MNHNS, SASEGT. The data were taken from a study of shared clonotypes between healthy human individuals. Profiled with immunoSEQ multiplex PCR; TCRdb holds only in-frame clones, not every one. The sample has under 650,000 clones, approximately 95% seen once. This sequence joins TRBV6-1 and TRBJ1-1, with a weak D call TRBD1 (5 bases). This clonotype was sampled from a woman aged 25 to 39 in good health. The sample consisted of naive CD4+ T cells sorted from blood. Regarding subset: CD45RA+ positively selected. The chain's CDR3 is CASSEYRIGTEAFF. The CDR3 coding sequence is TGTGCCAGCAGTGAATACAGGATTGGGACTGAAGCTTTCTTT.